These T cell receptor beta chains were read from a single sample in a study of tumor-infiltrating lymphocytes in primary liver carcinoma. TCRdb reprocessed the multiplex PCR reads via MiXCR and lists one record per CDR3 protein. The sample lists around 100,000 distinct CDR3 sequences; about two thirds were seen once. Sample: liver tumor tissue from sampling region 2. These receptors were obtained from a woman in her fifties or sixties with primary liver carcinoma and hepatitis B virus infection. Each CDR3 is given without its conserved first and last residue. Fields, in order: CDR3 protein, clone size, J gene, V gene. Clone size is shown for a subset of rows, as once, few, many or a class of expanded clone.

CDR3aa: ASSQAPAGGPRDNEQF
abundance: many
j_gene: TRBJ2-1
v_gene: TRBV4-2

CDR3aa: ASSQGSHPGTGVGRVSYEQY
abundance: NA
j_gene: TRBJ2-7
v_gene: TRBV4-1

CDR3aa: ASNFGRTSGRVSYKQY
abundance: once
j_gene: TRBJ2-7
v_gene: TRBV12-3/TRBV12-4

CDR3aa: ASSFWGRKPMNTEAF
abundance: NA
j_gene: TRBJ1-1
v_gene: TRBV5-1

CDR3aa: AISEQDDYGYN
abundance: NA
j_gene: TRBJ1-2
v_gene: TRBV10-3

CDR3aa: SVAVVAGTQY
abundance: NA
j_gene: TRBJ2-3
v_gene: TRBV29-1

CDR3aa: ASTPGRANIGELF
abundance: NA
j_gene: TRBJ2-2
v_gene: TRBV28

CDR3aa: GSSENADTQY
abundance: NA
j_gene: TRBJ2-3
v_gene: TRBV6-1

CDR3aa: AICSGNTEAF
abundance: NA
j_gene: TRBJ1-1
v_gene: TRBV6-5

CDR3aa: ANSQARARETQY
abundance: once
j_gene: TRBJ2-5
v_gene: TRBV6-5

CDR3aa: SSRGLAGATDTRY
abundance: NA
j_gene: TRBJ2-3
v_gene: TRBV29-1

CDR3aa: ASSEARGVGANVLT
abundance: many
j_gene: TRBJ2-6
v_gene: TRBV6-1

CDR3aa: TSSSRPALEQF
abundance: NA
j_gene: TRBJ2-1
v_gene: TRBV11-3

CDR3aa: ASSVRQGRYDYT
abundance: NA
j_gene: TRBJ1-2
v_gene: TRBV6-5

CDR3aa: ASSLDLRSGAEAF
abundance: many
j_gene: TRBJ1-1
v_gene: TRBV5-4

CDR3aa: ACSVGLAGPQETQY
abundance: NA
j_gene: TRBJ2-5
v_gene: TRBV10-2

CDR3aa: ASSLVVGRGLTQY
abundance: NA
j_gene: TRBJ2-5
v_gene: TRBV11-2

CDR3aa: AWSENWTTFYEQY
abundance: NA
j_gene: TRBJ2-7
v_gene: TRBV30

CDR3aa: ASGLDTHRNEKF
abundance: NA
j_gene: TRBJ2-1
v_gene: TRBV11-2

CDR3aa: SVHTSGRAVGTGELF
abundance: NA
j_gene: TRBJ2-2
v_gene: TRBV29-1

CDR3aa: ASSKQGGTDTQY
abundance: many
j_gene: TRBJ2-3
v_gene: TRBV6-1

CDR3aa: ASSLLTGRYEQY
abundance: NA
j_gene: TRBJ2-7
v_gene: TRBV11-2

CDR3aa: GVDTGSGANALT
abundance: NA
j_gene: TRBJ2-6
v_gene: TRBV29-1

CDR3aa: ASSPTPDGTQY
abundance: NA
j_gene: TRBJ2-5
v_gene: TRBV7-3

CDR3aa: DISESTGYEQY
abundance: NA
j_gene: TRBJ2-7
v_gene: TRBV10-3

CDR3aa: AISDWDQLQH
abundance: NA
j_gene: TRBJ1-5
v_gene: TRBV10-3

CDR3aa: ASRPHREADTQY
abundance: NA
j_gene: TRBJ2-3
v_gene: TRBV11-2

CDR3aa: ASSLVSGTIDNEQF
abundance: many
j_gene: TRBJ2-1
v_gene: TRBV5-1

CDR3aa: ASSYVPGMNTGELF
abundance: NA
j_gene: TRBJ2-2
v_gene: TRBV6-2/TRBV6-3

CDR3aa: ASSSGLAGLTGTQY
abundance: NA
j_gene: TRBJ2-3
v_gene: TRBV7-3

CDR3aa: ASSTLAGGDTQY
abundance: many
j_gene: TRBJ2-3
v_gene: TRBV28

CDR3aa: TSSFGLGRTDTQY
abundance: NA
j_gene: TRBJ2-3
v_gene: TRBV11-2

CDR3aa: ASSDGLAGKETQY
abundance: many
j_gene: TRBJ2-5
v_gene: TRBV12-3/TRBV12-4

CDR3aa: ASSLDRTSESTRNVQF
abundance: NA
j_gene: TRBJ2-1
v_gene: TRBV11-3

CDR3aa: ATNPFGSTDTQY
abundance: few
j_gene: TRBJ2-3
v_gene: TRBV6-1

CDR3aa: ASGRTDSGSWGEQF
abundance: many
j_gene: TRBJ2-1
v_gene: TRBV5-6

CDR3aa: ASSSRDTPGNSEAF
abundance: NA
j_gene: TRBJ1-1
v_gene: TRBV12-3/TRBV12-4

CDR3aa: TSNNGLKDGYT
abundance: NA
j_gene: TRBJ1-2
v_gene: TRBV6-5

CDR3aa: ASSQADTQY
abundance: many
j_gene: TRBJ2-3
v_gene: TRBV4-2

CDR3aa: AGNYSTGGSYEQY
abundance: NA
j_gene: TRBJ2-7
v_gene: TRBV6-5

CDR3aa: ASSERIKRGTQY
abundance: NA
j_gene: TRBJ2-5
v_gene: TRBV6-1

CDR3aa: ASRTAGARVSQPQH
abundance: NA
j_gene: TRBJ1-5
v_gene: TRBV28

CDR3aa: ASRSGPNNSLLH
abundance: NA
j_gene: TRBJ1-6
v_gene: TRBV10-2

CDR3aa: ASTPSTTRPDTQY
abundance: NA
j_gene: TRBJ2-3
v_gene: TRBV28

CDR3aa: SAYSGSQETQY
abundance: NA
j_gene: TRBJ2-5
v_gene: TRBV29-1

CDR3aa: ASSRHLPPYEQY
abundance: many
j_gene: TRBJ2-7
v_gene: TRBV12-3/TRBV12-4

CDR3aa: ASWAGDGGIEAF
abundance: NA
j_gene: TRBJ1-1
v_gene: TRBV28

CDR3aa: ASSYRGSEANVLT
abundance: NA
j_gene: TRBJ2-6
v_gene: TRBV6-5